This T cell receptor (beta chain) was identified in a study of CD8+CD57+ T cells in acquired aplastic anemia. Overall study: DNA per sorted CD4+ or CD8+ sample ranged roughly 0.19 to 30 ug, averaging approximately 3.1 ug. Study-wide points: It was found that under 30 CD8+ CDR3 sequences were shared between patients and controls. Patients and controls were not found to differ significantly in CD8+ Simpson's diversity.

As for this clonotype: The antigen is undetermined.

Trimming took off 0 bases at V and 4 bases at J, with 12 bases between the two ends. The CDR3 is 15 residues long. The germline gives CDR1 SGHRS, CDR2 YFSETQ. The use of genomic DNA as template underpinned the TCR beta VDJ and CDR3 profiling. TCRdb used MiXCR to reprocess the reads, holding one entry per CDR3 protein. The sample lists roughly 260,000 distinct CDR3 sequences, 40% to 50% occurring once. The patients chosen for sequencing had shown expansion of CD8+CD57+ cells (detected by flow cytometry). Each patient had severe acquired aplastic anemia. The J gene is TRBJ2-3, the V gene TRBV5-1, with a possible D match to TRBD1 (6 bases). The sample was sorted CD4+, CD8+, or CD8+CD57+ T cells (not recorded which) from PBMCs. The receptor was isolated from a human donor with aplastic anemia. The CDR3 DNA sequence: TGCGCCAGCAGCTTGGACAGGGTGAAGGCAGATACGCAGTATTTT. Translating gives CASSLDRVKADTQYF.